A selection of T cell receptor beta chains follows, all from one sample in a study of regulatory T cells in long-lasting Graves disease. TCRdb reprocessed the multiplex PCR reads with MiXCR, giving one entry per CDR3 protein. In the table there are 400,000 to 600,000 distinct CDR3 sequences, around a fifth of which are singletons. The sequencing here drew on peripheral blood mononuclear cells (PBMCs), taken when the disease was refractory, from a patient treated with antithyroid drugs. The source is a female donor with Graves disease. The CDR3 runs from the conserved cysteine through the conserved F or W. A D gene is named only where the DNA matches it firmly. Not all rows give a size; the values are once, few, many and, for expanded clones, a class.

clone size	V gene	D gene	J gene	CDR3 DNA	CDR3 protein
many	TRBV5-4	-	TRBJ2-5	TGTGCCAGCAGCTTGTGGTCGGCCGAGACCCAGTACTTC	CASSLWSAETQYF
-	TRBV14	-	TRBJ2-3	TGTGCCAGCAGCCAGGGATCTTCTAGCACAGATACGCAGTATTTT	CASSQGSSSTDTQYF
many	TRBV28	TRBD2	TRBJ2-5	TGTGCCAGCAGTTTGCCTTCTAGCGGGAGACAAGAGACCCAGTACTTC	CASSLPSSGRQETQYF
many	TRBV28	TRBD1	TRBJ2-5	TGTGCCAGCAGTTGGGCTGGGACAGGGGGCATCGAGACCCAGTACTTC	CASSWAGTGGIETQYF
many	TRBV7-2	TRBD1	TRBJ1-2	TGTGCCAGCAGCTTAGCGCTAGGGGGCTGGTATGGCTACACCTTC	CASSLALGGWYGYTF
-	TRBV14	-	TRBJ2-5	TGTGCCAGCAGCCAAGGAGTGGGTGAGGGAGAGACCCAGTACTTC	CASSQGVGEGETQYF
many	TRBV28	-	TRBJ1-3	TGTGCCAGCAGTTTGTTGGAGGGGGGAAACACCATATATTTT	CASSLLEGGNTIYF
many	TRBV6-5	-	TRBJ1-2	TGTGCCAGCAGTTACTCAGGGGTTGCTAACTATGGCTACACCTTC	CASSYSGVANYGYTF
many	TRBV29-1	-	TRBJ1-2	TGCAGCGCCATTGACCTGCCCTATGGCTACACCTTC	CSAIDLPYGYTF
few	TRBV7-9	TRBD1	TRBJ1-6	TGTGCCAGCAGCTTAGTGGCCAGGGGGCGTTCACCCCTCCACTTT	CASSLVARGRSPLHF
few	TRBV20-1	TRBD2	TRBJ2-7	TGCAGTGCTAGAGAACTAGCGGGGTGGGAGCAGTACTTC	CSARELAGWEQYF
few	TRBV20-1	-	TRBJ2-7	TGCAGTGCCTTACCCGGGGGCAGAGAGTACGAGCAGTACTTC	CSALPGGREYEQYF
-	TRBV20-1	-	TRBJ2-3	TGCAGTGCTAGTTTGAAGACCCCCGGGGCAGATACGCAGTATTTT	CSASLKTPGADTQYF
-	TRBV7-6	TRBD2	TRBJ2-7	TGTGCCAGCAGCTTAGGGCTAGCGGGAGGGCCCCTTTACGACGAGCAGTACTTC	CASSLGLAGGPLYDEQYF
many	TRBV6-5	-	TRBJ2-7	TGTGCCAGCAGTTACTCGCGGGGCTACGAGCAGTACTTC	CASSYSRGYEQYF
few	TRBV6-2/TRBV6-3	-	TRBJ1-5	TGTGCCACGACAGAGCCGAATCAGCCCCAGCATTTT	CATTEPNQPQHF
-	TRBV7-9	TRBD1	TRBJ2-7	TGTGCCAGCAGCTTAGTCGGACAGGGCGAGCAGTACTTC	CASSLVGQGEQYF
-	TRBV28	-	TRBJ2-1	TGTGCCAGCAGTTTATGGGGACTGGGGAAGGCTGAGCAGTTCTTC	CASSLWGLGKAEQFF
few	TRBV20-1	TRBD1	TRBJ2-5	TGCAGTGCTAGAGATTCGGGACAGTTTCAAGAGACCCAGTACTTC	CSARDSGQFQETQYF
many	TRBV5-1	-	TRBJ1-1	TGCGCCAGCAGCCCGGCGGCGGGAATGAACACTGAAGCTTTCTTT	CASSPAAGMNTEAFF
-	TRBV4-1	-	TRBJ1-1	TGCGCCAGCAGCCAAGACCGAGACGTCCGAGGCGTCGGAGCTTTCTTT	CASSQDRDVRGVGAFF
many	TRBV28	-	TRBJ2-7	TGTGCCAGCAGTTCTCCGACACCTTCCTTGGCCTACGAGCAGTACTTC	CASSSPTPSLAYEQYF
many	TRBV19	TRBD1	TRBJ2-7	TGTGCCAGTAGTATAGAAAGGGACAGTAACTACGAGCAGTACTTC	CASSIERDSNYEQYF
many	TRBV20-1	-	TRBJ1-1	TGCAGTGCTAGAGATGGGCCCTCTGGCACTGAAGCTTTCTTT	CSARDGPSGTEAFF
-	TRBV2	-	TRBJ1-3	TGTGCCAGCAGTGACGAGGGGAGGAGAAACACCATATATTTT	CASSDEGRRNTIYF
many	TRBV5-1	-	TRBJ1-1	TGCGCCAGCAGCTCGGAGGGGGGGAACACTGAAGCTTTCTTT	CASSSEGGNTEAFF
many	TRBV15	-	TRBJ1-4	TGTGCCACCAGCAGAGATCGGGGAGGCTTTAATGAAAAACTGTTTTTT	CATSRDRGGFNEKLFF
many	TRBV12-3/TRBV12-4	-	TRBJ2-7	TGTGCCAGCAGTTTGCGGGGTTCCTACGAGCAGTACTTC	CASSLRGSYEQYF
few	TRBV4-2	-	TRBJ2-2	TGTGCCAGCAGCCGCCCCGAATGGGCCAGCACCGGGGAGCTGTTTTTT	CASSRPEWASTGELFF